This T cell receptor (beta chain) was identified in a study of cytomegalovirus exposure and HLA in healthy donors. The study, taken as a whole, reports: Through in vitro validation, a few CMV-associated chains were shown to be specific for CMV antigens. Later genetic work tied a missense DCLRE1C variant to beta-chain V and J trimming.

The CDR3 is 17 residues long. Germline lookup yields CDR1 SGHVS and CDR2 FNYEAQ. V was pared by 3 bases and J by 8 bases, with 13 bases of the junction left unmatched. Primers for the PCR totalled 60 Vbeta and 13 Jbeta. TCRdb keeps only in-frame clones here, not all; method: immunoSEQ multiplex PCR. The sample has fewer than 100,000 clones; about four fifths are singletons. The study sampled nominally healthy donors, though unrecorded immune exposures were likely. As to this clone: Antigen: not known.

The sequencing input was PBMCs. This sequence was found in a woman aged 40 to 50 in good health and CMV-seronegative. The rearrangement joins TRBV7-6 to TRBJ1-4; 9 bases agree with TRBD1. The CDR3 loop is CASSFGTGQRAWEKLFF. The DNA of the CDR3 is TGTGCCAGCAGCTTTGGGACAGGGCAGCGAGCGTGGGAAAAACTGTTTTTT.